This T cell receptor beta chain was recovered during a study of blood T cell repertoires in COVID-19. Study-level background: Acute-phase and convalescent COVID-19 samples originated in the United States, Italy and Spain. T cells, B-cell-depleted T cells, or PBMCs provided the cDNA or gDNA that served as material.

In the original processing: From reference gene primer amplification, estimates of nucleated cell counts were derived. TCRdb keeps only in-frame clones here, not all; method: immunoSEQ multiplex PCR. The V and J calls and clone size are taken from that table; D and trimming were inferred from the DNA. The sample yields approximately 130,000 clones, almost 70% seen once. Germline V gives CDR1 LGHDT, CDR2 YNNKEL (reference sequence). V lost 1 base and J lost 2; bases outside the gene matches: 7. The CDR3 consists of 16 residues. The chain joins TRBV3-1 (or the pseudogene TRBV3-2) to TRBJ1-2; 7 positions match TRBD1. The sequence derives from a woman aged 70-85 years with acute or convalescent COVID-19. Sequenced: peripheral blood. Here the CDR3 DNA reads TGTGCCAGCAGCCAAGGTACCGGGACAGCGAACTATGGCTACACCTTC. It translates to CASSQGTGTANYGYTF.